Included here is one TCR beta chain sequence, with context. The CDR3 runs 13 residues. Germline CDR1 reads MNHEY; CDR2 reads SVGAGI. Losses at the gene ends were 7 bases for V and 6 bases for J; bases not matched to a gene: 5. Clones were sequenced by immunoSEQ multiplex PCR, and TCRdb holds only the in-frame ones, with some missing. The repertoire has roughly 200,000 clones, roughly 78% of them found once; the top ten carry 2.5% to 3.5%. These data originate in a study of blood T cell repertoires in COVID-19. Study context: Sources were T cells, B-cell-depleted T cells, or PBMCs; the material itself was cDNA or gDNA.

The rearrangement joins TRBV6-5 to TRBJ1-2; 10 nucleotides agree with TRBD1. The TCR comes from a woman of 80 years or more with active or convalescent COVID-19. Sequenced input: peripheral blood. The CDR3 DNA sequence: TGTGCCAGCAAGGAGGGGACAGGGGATGGCTACACCTTC. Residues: CASKEGTGDGYTF.